One and the same sample provided the 30 T cell receptor beta chains below, sequenced in a study of naive and memory T cell subsets. An equimolar mix of two oligonucleotides served as the beta constant-region primer for TRBC1 and TRBC2. In TCRdb, the UMI-ligation and nested PCR reads were re-called with MiXCR into one record per CDR3 protein. This sample has around 160,000 distinct CDR3 sequences; 17% occur once, and the top ten carry 0.14%. Sequencing used naive CD4+ T cells from blood. These TCRs come from a human donor in good health.

The chain couples TRBV19 to TRBJ2-1, with TRBD2 matching 15 bases. Unmatched junction bases numbered 16, after V lost 10 bases and J lost 3 bases. Germline CDR1 reads LNHDA; CDR2 reads SQIVND (reference sequence). CDR3 length: 19 residues. CDR3 region: CATNLGLAGGGGVYNEQFF. The CDR3 DNA is TGTGCCACCAACCTGGGACTAGCGGGAGGAGGAGGTGTCTACAATGAGCAGTTCTTC.

This chain connects TRBV6-5 to TRBJ1-5; no clear D. The CDR3 spans 13 residues. The germline gives CDR1 MNHEY, CDR2 SVGAGI. The V gene lost 0 bases and the J gene lost 6 bases, with 6 bases spanning the gap. In DNA, the CDR3 is TGTGCCAGCAGTTACTCGCGTGGTCAGCCCCAGCATTTT. Its protein product is CASSYSRGQPQHF.

V gene TRBV5-1 combines with J gene TRBJ2-5; D might be TRBD1 (5 bases). Germline loops: CDR1 SGHRS, CDR2 YFSETQ. The CDR3 sequence is 15 residues long. Trimming took 4 bases from V and 5 from J, leaving 18 bases between them. The CDR3 coding sequence is TGCGCCAGCAGCCCCCACTCCCAAGGGGCCGAGACCCAGTACTTC. It is translated as CASSPHSQGAETQYF.

The rearrangement joins TRBV11-1 to TRBJ2-7; 7 bases fit TRBD1. Per germline, CDR1 SGHAT and CDR2 FQDESV (reference sequence). V gave up 6 bases and J gave up 3 bases; unmatched junction bases: 8. The CDR3 loop spans 14 amino acids. CDR3 sequence (DNA): TGTGCCAGCAGTGATAGGACAGGTGACTACGAGCAGTACTTC. Translation gives CASSDRTGDYEQYF.

The chain has TRBV5-4 and TRBJ2-7; perhaps TRBD2 as D (5 bases). The V end lost 1 base, the J end lost 5 bases, and 10 bases lay between the germline ends. Per the germline V gene, CDR1 is SGHNT and CDR2 is YYREEE (reference sequence). The CDR3 runs to 13 residues. The chain's CDR3 is CASSLTRLHEQYF. Here the CDR3 DNA reads TGTGCCAGCAGCTTGACTAGGCTCCACGAGCAGTACTTC.

This clonotype was counted between two and nine times. This chain uses TRBV9 with TRBJ1-4; TRBD1 agrees at 7 bases. The CDR3 runs to 13 residues. Per germline, CDR1 SGDLS and CDR2 YYNGEE. The V segment lost 3 bases and the J segment 8 bases; nucleotides outside the gene matches: 4. For the CDR3, the DNA is TGTGCCAGCAGCGGCGGACAGGCCGAAAAACTGTTTTTT. As protein: CASSGGQAEKLFF.

This chain uses TRBV5-1 with TRBJ2-2; D is undetermined. V was cut by 4 bases and J by 3 bases, with 16 bases left in between. CDR1 and CDR2 from the germline V gene are SGHRS and YFSETQ. This CDR3 is 16 amino acids long. In nucleotides, the CDR3 is TGCGCCAGCAGCGCCGTATGGGGAAGGGACACCGGGGAGCTGTTTTTT. This translates into CASSAVWGRDTGELFF.

In its sample, this clonotype was seen a few times. The chain links TRBV20-1 to TRBJ2-5; TRBD2 agrees at 13 bases. This CDR3 region has 16 residues. Germline V CDR1 and CDR2: DFQATT, SNEGSKA (reference sequence). The V and J ends lost 5 bases and 5 bases, in that order; junction bases with no gene match: 11. The CDR3 loop is CSAHLTSGRWIETQYF. In DNA, the CDR3 is TGCAGTGCTCACCTGACTAGCGGGAGGTGGATTGAGACCCAGTACTTC.

The V and J genes are TRBV7-9 and TRBJ2-7; D is unresolved. Germline CDR1 and CDR2: SEHNR and FQNEAQ (reference sequence). The V end lost 1 base, the J end lost 2 bases, and 6 bases lay between the germline ends. This CDR3 spans 13 amino acids. CDR3 bases: TGTGCCAGCAGCTTAGTGGTAGCCTACGAGCAGTACTTC. Amino acid sequence: CASSLVVAYEQYF. Full variable domain (remainder filled in from reference TRBV7-9 and TRBJ2-7): DTGVSQNPRHKITKRGQNVTFRCDPISEHNRLYWYRQTLGQGPEFLTYFQNEAQLEKSRLLSDRFSAERPKGSFSTLEIQRTEQGDSAMYLCASSLVVAYEQYFGPGTRLTVT.

This clonotype was seen more than once but under ten times. This rearrangement joins TRBV4-2 to TRBJ1-4; D is unclear. Germline V gene sequence: CDR1 LGHNA, CDR2 YNFKEQ. V was clipped by 6 bases and J by 3 bases, with 5 bases between them. This CDR3 is built from 12 residues. CDR3 in DNA: TGTGCCAGCAGGTGGGCTAATGAAAAACTGTTTTTT. It is translated as CASRWANEKLFF.

This clonotype appeared a few times. The V call is TRBV6-2 or TRBV6-3, the J call TRBJ2-7; 7 nucleotides align to TRBD1. The germline gives CDR1 MNHEY, CDR2 SVGEGT. V trimming: 5 bases; J trimming: 6 bases; junction bases outside the gene matches: 13. This CDR3 is built from 15 residues. The CDR3, as DNA: TGTGCCAGCAGTAACCGGGACAGCCGATTCTCCGAGCAGTACTTC. Its protein is CASSNRDSRFSEQYF.

The genes are TRBV11-2 and TRBJ2-2, with 11 bases lining up with TRBD2. Germline V CDR1 and CDR2: SGHAT, FQNNGV. This CDR3 is built from 16 residues. The V segment lost 5 bases and the J segment 2 bases; nucleotides outside the gene matches: 4. CDR3 protein: CASSPSGRHNTGELFF. The CDR3 DNA reads as TGTGCCAGCAGCCCTAGCGGGAGGCACAACACCGGGGAGCTGTTTTTT.

The chain carries TRBV5-1 and TRBJ2-1, with unresolved D. The CDR3 covers 14 residues. The V gene lost 0 bases and the J gene lost 4 bases, with 8 bases spanning the gap. The germline CDR1 and CDR2 sequences are SGHRS and YFSETQ. CDR3 coding DNA: TGCGCCAGCAGCTTGGAGTCGGCGTACAATGAGCAGTTCTTC. Translating gives CASSLESAYNEQFF.

CDR3 residues: CASSYYQGSGETQYF. DNA of the CDR3: TGTGCCAGCAGTTACTATCAGGGTTCGGGGGAGACCCAGTACTTC. The chain employs TRBV6-6 and TRBJ2-5; the D call may be TRBD1 or TRBD2 (5 bases each). CDR3 length: 15 amino acids. Germline V CDR1 and CDR2: MNHNY, SVGAGI (reference sequence). V lost 1 base, J lost 5 bases, and 14 bases lay in between.

The V call is TRBV25-1, the J call TRBJ1-2; 7 bases align to TRBD1. This CDR3 spans 13 amino acids. J was trimmed by 4 bases and V by 6 bases; bases with no gene match: 5. Germline CDR1 MGHDK, CDR2 SYGVNS. CDR3 bases: TGTGCCAGCAGCATAACAGGGGCCTATGGCTACACCTTC. This encodes CASSITGAYGYTF.

This sequence joins TRBV20-1 and TRBJ2-7; a possible D gene is TRBD1 (6 bases). This CDR3 is 14 amino acids long. Germline CDR1 and CDR2: DFQATT and SNEGSKA (reference sequence). V dropped 6 bases and J dropped 3 bases, with 18 bases sitting between them. The CDR3 bases are TGCAGTGCCAATCAACAGGGAAGGATCTACGAGCAGTACTTC. Its translation is CSANQQGRIYEQYF.

The chain is built from TRBV25-1 and TRBJ2-4; weak D call: TRBD1 (6 bases). V shed 3 bases and J shed 6 bases, with 6 bases lying between them. Per germline, CDR1 MGHDK and CDR2 SYGVNS. This CDR3 region has 12 residues. The CDR3 here is CASSDRGNIQYF. CDR3 DNA: TGTGCCAGCAGTGACAGGGGAAACATTCAGTACTTC.

The chain has TRBV29-1 and TRBJ1-1; D may be TRBD1 (5 bases). Per the germline V gene, CDR1 is SQVTM and CDR2 is ANQGSEA. V lost 0 bases, J lost 6 bases, and 14 bases lay in between. This CDR3 is built from 14 residues. The DNA for the CDR3 is TGCAGCGTTGAAGATCCGGCCCGGGGCGCTGAAGCTTTCTTT. As protein: CSVEDPARGAEAFF. Using reference TRBV29-1 and TRBJ1-1 for the parts outside the CDR3, the full variable domain is SAVISQKPSRDICQRGTSLTIQCQVDSQVTMMFWYRQQPGQSLTLIATANQGSEATYESGFVIDKFPISRPNLTFSTLTVSNMSPEDSSIYLCSVEDPARGAEAFFGQGTRLTVV.

This clonotype was seen only once. The CDR3 sequence: CASKGSMAGEMNTGELFF. For the CDR3, the DNA is TGTGCCAGTAAAGGTTCGATGGCGGGAGAGATGAACACCGGGGAGCTGTTTTTT. The gene calls are TRBV19 and TRBJ2-2, with 7 positions matching TRBD2. The germline CDR1 and CDR2 sequences are LNHDA and SQIVND (reference sequence). Trimming removed 7 bases from V and 1 base from J; junction bases left unmatched: 15. The CDR3 contains 18 residues.

This clonotype has a handful of counts. The V gene is TRBV6-5, the J gene TRBJ2-5; D unclear. This CDR3 spans 15 amino acids. V shed 2 bases and J shed 1 base, with 11 bases lying between them. Germline V CDR1 and CDR2: MNHEY, SVGAGI. CDR3 bases: TGTGCCAGCAGTTACAGGGTAGGGCGCCAAGAGACCCAGTACTTC. Its translation: CASSYRVGRQETQYF.

This clonotype occurred many times. The V and J genes are TRBV7-2 and TRBJ2-3; no clear D. This CDR3 comprises 14 residues. Looked up from germline, CDR1 is SGHTA and CDR2 is FQGNSA. V gave up 1 base and J gave up 3 bases, with 8 bases separating them. CDR3 nucleotides: TGTGCCAGCAGCTTAGTAGGATGGACAGATACGCAGTATTTT. Amino acids: CASSLVGWTDTQYF.

The chain couples TRBV25-1 to TRBJ1-1, with 7 bases aligning to TRBD1. The CDR3 loop spans 14 amino acids. Trimming took 7 bases from V and 3 from J; bases not matched to a gene: 8. CDR1 is MGHDK and CDR2 is SYGVNS in the germline V gene. CDR3 amino acids: CASTHQTGHTEAFF. The DNA of the CDR3 is TGTGCCAGCACCCATCAGACAGGGCACACTGAAGCTTTCTTT.

For the CDR3, the DNA is TGTGCCAGCAGACTTAGCGGGAGGGACTATGAGCAGTTCTTC. Protein product: CASRLSGRDYEQFF. The genes are TRBV12-3 or TRBV12-4 and TRBJ2-1; 11 positions match TRBD2. This CDR3 is built from 14 residues. J lost 8 bases, V lost 6 bases, and 6 bases had no gene match.

This chain connects TRBV7-3 to TRBJ2-5, with D perhaps matching TRBD2 (6 bases). The CDR3 is 15 amino acids. Trimming removed 4 bases from V and 4 bases from J, with 16 bases in between. Per the germline V gene, CDR1 is SGHTA and CDR2 is FQGTGA. The chain's CDR3 is CASSSSGLSGETQYF. DNA of the CDR3: TGTGCCAGCAGCTCCTCGGGACTGTCAGGAGAGACCCAGTACTTC.

This clonotype has more than one count but fewer than ten. The chain couples TRBV5-1 to TRBJ1-1; TRBD1 aligns across 7 bases. This CDR3 is built from 17 residues. Germline CDR1 and CDR2: SGHRS and YFSETQ. V shed 4 bases, J shed 0 bases, and the junction held 12 bases outside the gene matches. The CDR3 sequence: CASSRRGTVTMNTEAFF. In DNA form, the CDR3 reads TGCGCCAGCAGCCGTCGCGGGACAGTTACAATGAACACTGAAGCTTTCTTT. The full variable domain, rest sourced from reference TRBV5-1 and TRBJ1-1, is KAGVTQTPRYLIKTRGQQVTLSCSPISGHRSVSWYQQTPGQGLQFLFEYFSETQRNKGNFPGRFSGRQFSNSRSEMNVSTLELGDSALYLCASSRRGTVTMNTEAFFGQGTRLTVV.

This clonotype was detected only a few times. The rearrangement joins TRBV7-9 to TRBJ2-7; a weak D match, TRBD1 (6 bases). Trimming removed 0 bases from V and 11 bases from J, with 14 bases in between. CDR1 is SEHNR, CDR2 FQNEAQ, per germline (reference sequence). CDR3 length: 13 residues. CDR3 sequence: CASSLAQQGGKYF. As DNA, the CDR3 is TGTGCCAGCAGCTTAGCACAACAGGGTGGAAAGTACTTC.

About this clonotype itself: One junction end disagrees with the germline gene, perhaps due to a read error. V is TRBV28 and J is TRBJ2-2; D is unresolved. The CDR3 has 16 amino acids. The V gene's germline CDR1 is MDHEN and CDR2 SYDVKM. CDR3 protein: CAGSSYTSHHTGELFF. The CDR3 DNA follows: TGTGCCGGCAGTTCGTACACTTCTCACCACACCGGGGAGCTGTTTTTT.

This clonotype appeared a few times. This sequence joins TRBV27 and TRBJ2-3; 9 nucleotides match TRBD2. The CDR3 sequence is 14 residues long. V shed 5 bases, J shed 3 bases, and the junction held 3 bases outside the gene matches. The germline CDR1 and CDR2 sequences are MNHEY and SMNVEV (reference sequence). CDR3 coding DNA: TGTGCCAGCAGTGGGACTAGCCCTACAGATACGCAGTATTTT. This translates into CASSGTSPTDTQYF.

Points on this clonotype: An end of the junction differs from the germline gene, which may be a read error. This rearrangement joins TRBV11-2 to TRBJ1-6; D remains ambiguous. Germline V gene data show CDR1 as SGHAT and CDR2 as FQNNGV. The CDR3 contains 16 residues. In nucleotides, the CDR3 is TGTGCCAGCAGCTTAGATGTTGGAGGGTTTAATTCACACCTCCACTTT. Translated, it gives CASSLDVGGFNSHLHF.

CDR3 loop: CASSPSKLRVNTEAFF. DNA for the CDR3: TGTGCCAGCAGTCCATCGAAATTAAGGGTGAACACTGAAGCTTTCTTT. This chain links TRBV6-1 with TRBJ1-1; D is uncertain. CDR1 and CDR2 (germline): MNHNS, SASEGT. The length of the CDR3 is 16 residues. V lost 5 bases, J lost 0 bases, and 16 bases lay in between.